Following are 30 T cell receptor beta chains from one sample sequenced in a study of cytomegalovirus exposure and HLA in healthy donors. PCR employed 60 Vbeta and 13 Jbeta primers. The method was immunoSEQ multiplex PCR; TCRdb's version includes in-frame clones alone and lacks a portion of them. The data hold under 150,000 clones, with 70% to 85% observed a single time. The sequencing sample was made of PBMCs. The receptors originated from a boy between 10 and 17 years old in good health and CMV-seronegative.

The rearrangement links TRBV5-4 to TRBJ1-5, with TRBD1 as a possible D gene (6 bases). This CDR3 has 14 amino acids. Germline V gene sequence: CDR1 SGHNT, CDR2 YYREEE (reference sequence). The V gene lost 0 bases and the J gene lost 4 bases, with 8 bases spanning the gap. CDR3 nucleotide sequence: TGTGCCAGCAGCTTGGGGACAGAGAATCAGCCCCAGCATTTT. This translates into CASSLGTENQPQHF.

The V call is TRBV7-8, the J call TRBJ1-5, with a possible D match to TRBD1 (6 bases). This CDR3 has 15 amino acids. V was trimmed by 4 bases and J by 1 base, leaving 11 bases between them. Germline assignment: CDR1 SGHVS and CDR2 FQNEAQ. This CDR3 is CASSSQGTSNQPQHF. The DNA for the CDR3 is TGTGCCAGCAGCTCACAGGGTACGAGCAATCAGCCCCAGCATTTT.

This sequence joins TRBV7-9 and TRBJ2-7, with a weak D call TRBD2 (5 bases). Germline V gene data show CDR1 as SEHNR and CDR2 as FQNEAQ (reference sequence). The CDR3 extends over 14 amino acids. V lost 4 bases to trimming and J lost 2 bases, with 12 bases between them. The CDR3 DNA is TGTGCCAGCAGCTCCGCCGGGATAACCTACGAGCAGTACTTC. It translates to CASSSAGITYEQYF.

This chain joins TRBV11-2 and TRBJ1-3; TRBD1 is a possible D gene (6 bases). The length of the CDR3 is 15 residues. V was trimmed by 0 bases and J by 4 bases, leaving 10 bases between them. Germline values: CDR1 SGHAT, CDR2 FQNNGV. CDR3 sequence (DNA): TGTGCCAGCAGCTTAGAGGCCAGGGGAGGAAACACCATATATTTT. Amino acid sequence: CASSLEARGGNTIYF.

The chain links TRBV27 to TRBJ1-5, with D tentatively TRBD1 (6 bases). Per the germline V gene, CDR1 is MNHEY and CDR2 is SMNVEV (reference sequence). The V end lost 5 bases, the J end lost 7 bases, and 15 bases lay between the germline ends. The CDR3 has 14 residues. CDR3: CASSPTGLGQPQHF. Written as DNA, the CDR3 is TGTGCCAGCAGTCCCACAGGGCTAGGACAGCCCCAGCATTTT.

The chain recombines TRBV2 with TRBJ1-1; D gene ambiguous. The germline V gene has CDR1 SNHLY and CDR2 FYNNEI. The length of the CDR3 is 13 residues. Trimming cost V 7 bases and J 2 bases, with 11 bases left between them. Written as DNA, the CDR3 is TGTGCCAGCATATTCGAGGTTAACACTGAAGCTTTCTTT. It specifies CASIFEVNTEAFF.

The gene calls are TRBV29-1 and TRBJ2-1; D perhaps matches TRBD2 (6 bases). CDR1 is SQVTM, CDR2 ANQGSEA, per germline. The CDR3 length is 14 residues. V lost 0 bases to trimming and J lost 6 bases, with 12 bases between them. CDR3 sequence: CSVEDGRRANEQFF. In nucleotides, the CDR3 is TGCAGCGTTGAAGATGGGAGGCGTGCCAATGAGCAGTTCTTC.

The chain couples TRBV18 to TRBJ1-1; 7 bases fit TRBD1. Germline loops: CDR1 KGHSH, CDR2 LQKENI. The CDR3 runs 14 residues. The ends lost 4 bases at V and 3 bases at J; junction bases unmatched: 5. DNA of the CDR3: TGTGCCAGCTCACAACAGGGGATAGACACTGAAGCTTTCTTT. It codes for CASSQQGIDTEAFF.

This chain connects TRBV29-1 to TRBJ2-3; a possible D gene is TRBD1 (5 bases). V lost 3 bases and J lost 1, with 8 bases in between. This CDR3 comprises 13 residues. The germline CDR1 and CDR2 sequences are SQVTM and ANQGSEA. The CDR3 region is CSVEGPRTDTQYF. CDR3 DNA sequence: TGCAGCGTTGAGGGGCCGCGCACAGATACGCAGTATTTT.

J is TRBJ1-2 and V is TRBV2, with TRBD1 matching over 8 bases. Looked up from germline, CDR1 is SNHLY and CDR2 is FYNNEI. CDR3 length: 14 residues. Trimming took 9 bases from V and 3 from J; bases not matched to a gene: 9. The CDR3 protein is CARRQGRSDYGYTF. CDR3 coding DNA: TGTGCCAGACGACAGGGGAGAAGCGACTATGGCTACACCTTC.

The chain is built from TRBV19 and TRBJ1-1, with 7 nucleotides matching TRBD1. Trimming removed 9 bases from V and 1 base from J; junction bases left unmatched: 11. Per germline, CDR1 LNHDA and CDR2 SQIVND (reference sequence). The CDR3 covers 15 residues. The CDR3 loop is CASRTGSLGNTEAFF. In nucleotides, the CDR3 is TGTGCCAGCAGGACAGGTTCCCTGGGGAACACTGAAGCTTTCTTT.

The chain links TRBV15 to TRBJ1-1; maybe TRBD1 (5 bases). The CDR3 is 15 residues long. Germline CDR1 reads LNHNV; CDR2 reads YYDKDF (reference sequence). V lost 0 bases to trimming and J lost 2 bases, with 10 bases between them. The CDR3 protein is CATSRDRAGNTEAFF. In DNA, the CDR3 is TGTGCCACCAGCAGAGACAGGGCGGGAAACACTGAAGCTTTCTTT.

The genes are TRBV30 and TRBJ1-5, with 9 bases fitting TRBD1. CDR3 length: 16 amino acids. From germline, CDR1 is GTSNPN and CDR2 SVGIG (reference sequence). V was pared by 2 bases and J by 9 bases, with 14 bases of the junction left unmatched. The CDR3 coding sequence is TGTGCCTGGAGTACTGGGACAGGGCTATCCATGGGGCCCCAGCATTTT. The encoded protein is CAWSTGTGLSMGPQHF.

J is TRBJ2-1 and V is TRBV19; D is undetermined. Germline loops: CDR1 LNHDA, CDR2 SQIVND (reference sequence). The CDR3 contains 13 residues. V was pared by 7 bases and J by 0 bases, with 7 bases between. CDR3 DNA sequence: TGTGCCAGTACTGGCCCCTCCTACAATGAGCAGTTCTTC. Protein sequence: CASTGPSYNEQFF. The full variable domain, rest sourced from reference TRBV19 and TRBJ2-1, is DGGITQSPKYLFRKEGQNVTLSCEQNLNHDAMYWYRQDPGQGLRLIYYSQIVNDFQKGDIAEGYSVSREKKESFPLTVTSAQKNPTAFYLCASTGPSYNEQFFGPGTRLTVL.

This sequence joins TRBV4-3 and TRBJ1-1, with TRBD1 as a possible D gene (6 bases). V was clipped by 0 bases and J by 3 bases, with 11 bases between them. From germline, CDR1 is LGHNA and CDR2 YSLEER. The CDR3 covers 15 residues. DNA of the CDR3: TGCGCCAGCAGCCAAGATAGAGGGGGTTACACTGAAGCTTTCTTT. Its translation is CASSQDRGGYTEAFF.

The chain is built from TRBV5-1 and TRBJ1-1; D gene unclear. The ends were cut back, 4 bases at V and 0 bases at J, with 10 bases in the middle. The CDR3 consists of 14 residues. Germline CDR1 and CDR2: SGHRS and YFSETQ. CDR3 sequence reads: CASSPSNLNTEAFF. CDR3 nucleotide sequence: TGCGCCAGCAGCCCAAGCAACTTGAACACTGAAGCTTTCTTT.

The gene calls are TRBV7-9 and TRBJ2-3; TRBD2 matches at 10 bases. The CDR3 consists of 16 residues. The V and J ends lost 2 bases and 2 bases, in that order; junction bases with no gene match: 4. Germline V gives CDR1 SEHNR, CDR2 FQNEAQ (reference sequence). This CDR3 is CASSLRTSGPTDTQYF. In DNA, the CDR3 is TGTGCCAGCAGCTTACGGACTAGCGGTCCCACAGATACGCAGTATTTT.

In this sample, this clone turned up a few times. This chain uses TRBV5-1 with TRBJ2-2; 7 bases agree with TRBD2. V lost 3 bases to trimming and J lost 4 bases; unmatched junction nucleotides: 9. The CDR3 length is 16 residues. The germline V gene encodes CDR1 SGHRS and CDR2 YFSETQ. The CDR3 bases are TGCGCCAGCAGCTCCCCCTCGTTAGCGGGCACCGGGGAGCTGTTTTTT. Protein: CASSSPSLAGTGELFF.

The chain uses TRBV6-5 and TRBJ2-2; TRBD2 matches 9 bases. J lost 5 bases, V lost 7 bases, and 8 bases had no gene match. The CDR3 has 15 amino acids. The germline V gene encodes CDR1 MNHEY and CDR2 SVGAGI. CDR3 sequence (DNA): TGTGCCAGCACCCGTAGCGGGAGAGGGACCGGGGAGCTGTTTTTT. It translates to CASTRSGRGTGELFF.

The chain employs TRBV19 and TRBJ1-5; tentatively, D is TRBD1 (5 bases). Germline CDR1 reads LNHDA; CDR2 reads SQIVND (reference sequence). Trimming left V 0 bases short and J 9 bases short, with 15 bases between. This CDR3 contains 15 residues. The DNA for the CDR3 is TGTGCCAGTAGTATAGATGGGGCACCTCTCAGGCCCCAGCATTTT. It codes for CASSIDGAPLRPQHF. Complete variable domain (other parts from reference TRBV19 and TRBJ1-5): DGGITQSPKYLFRKEGQNVTLSCEQNLNHDAMYWYRQDPGQGLRLIYYSQIVNDFQKGDIAEGYSVSREKKESFPLTVTSAQKNPTAFYLCASSIDGAPLRPQHFGDGTRLSIL.

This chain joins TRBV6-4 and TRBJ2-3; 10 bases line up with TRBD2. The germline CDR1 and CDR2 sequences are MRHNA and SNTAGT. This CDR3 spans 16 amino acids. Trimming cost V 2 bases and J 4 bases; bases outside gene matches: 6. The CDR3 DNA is TGTGCCAGCAGTGACAAAGCGGGAGGGCCCCCAGATACGCAGTATTTT. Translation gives CASSDKAGGPPDTQYF.

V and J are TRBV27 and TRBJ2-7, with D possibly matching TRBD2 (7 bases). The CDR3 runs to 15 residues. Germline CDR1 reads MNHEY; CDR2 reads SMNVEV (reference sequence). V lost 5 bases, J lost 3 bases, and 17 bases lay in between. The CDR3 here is CASSPWGLADYEQYF. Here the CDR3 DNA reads TGTGCCAGCAGTCCCTGGGGGCTAGCGGACTACGAGCAGTACTTC.

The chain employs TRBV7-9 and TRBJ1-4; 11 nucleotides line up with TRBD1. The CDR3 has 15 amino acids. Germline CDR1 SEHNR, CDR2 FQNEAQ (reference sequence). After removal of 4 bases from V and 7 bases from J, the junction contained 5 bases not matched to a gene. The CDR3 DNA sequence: TGTGCCAGCAGCTCTTCCGGGACAGGGGGTGAAAAACTGTTTTTT. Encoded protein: CASSSSGTGGEKLFF.

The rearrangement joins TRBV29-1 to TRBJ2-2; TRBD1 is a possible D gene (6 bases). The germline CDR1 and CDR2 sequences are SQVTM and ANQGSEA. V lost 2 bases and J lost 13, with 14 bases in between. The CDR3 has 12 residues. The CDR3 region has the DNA TGCAGCGTTGAATCCTTAAGGGGGAGGCTGTTTTTT. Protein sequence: CSVESLRGRLFF.

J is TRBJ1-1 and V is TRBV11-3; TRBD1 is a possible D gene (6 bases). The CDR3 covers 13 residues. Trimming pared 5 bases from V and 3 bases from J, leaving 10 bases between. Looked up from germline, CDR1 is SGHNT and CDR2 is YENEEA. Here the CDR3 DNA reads TGTGCCAGCAGCCTGAACAGGGACACTGAAGCTTTCTTT. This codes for CASSLNRDTEAFF.

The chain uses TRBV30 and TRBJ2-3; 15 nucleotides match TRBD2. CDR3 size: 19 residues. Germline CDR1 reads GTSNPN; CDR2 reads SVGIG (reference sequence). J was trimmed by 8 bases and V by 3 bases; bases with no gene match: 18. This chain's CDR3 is CAWSPRTSGRAAFLSTQYF. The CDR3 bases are TGTGCCTGGAGCCCTCGGACTAGCGGGAGGGCCGCGTTTCTGAGTACGCAGTATTTT.

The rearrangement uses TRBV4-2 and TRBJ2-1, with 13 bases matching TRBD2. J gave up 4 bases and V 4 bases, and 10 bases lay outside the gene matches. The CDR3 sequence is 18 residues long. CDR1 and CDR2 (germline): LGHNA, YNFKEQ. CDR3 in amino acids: CASSRTGTSGTEYNEQFF. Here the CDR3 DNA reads TGTGCCAGCAGCCGAACCGGGACTAGCGGGACCGAATACAATGAGCAGTTCTTC.

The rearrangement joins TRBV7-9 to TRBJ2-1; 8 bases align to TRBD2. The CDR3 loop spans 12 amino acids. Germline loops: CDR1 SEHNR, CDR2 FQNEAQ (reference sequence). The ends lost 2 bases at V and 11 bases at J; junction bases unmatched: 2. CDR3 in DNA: TGTGCCAGCAGCTTACGGGAGGGCCAGCAGTTCTTC. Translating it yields CASSLREGQQFF.

The DNA for the CDR3 is TGTGCCAGCAGCGCCACAGGGACCGGGGAGCTGTTTTTT. This sequence encodes CASSATGTGELFF. The chain has TRBV7-2 and TRBJ2-2, with D perhaps TRBD1 (6 bases). The CDR3 runs 13 residues. Trimming shortened V by 5 bases and J by 5 bases, and 9 bases separated the two germline ends. The germline V gene encodes CDR1 SGHTA and CDR2 FQGNSA.

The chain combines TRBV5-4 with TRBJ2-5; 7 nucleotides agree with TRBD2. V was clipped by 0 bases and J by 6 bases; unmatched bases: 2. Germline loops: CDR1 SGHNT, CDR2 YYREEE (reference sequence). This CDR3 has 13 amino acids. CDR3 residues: CASSLGEGKTQYF. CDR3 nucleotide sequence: TGTGCCAGCAGCTTGGGGGAGGGGAAGACCCAGTACTTC.